The 23 T cell receptor beta chains below were found in one sample sequenced in a study of cytomegalovirus exposure and HLA in healthy donors. Amplification used 60 Vbeta primers and 13 Jbeta primers. Only in-frame clones appear in the TCRdb table, and some are missing; sequencing was by immunoSEQ multiplex PCR. The sample consists of under 300,000 clones, nearly 95% of them appearing once. Sequenced sample: PBMCs. The receptors originated from a girl aged 2-10 years in good health and CMV-seronegative.

CDR3: CSVVSGSTDTQYF. For the CDR3, the DNA is TGCAGCGTTGTTAGCGGAAGCACAGATACGCAGTATTTT. The rearrangement links TRBV29-1 to TRBJ2-3; D is possibly TRBD2 (6 bases). This CDR3 spans 13 amino acids. Trimming removed 4 bases from V and 0 bases from J, with 8 bases in between. Germline values: CDR1 SQVTM, CDR2 ANQGSEA.

This clone was found once. The genes are TRBV6-4 and TRBJ1-1; 7 positions agree with TRBD1. Per germline, CDR1 MRHNA and CDR2 SNTAGT. V trimming: 6 bases; J trimming: 7 bases; junction bases outside the gene matches: 11. CDR3 size: 14 residues. CDR3: CASSLTGYDGEAFF. In nucleotides, the CDR3 is TGTGCCAGCAGCCTGACAGGGTATGATGGTGAAGCTTTCTTT.

The table lists this clone with a few counts. This rearrangement joins TRBV6-1 to TRBJ2-7; the match to TRBD1 covers 8 bases. Trimming cost V 6 bases and J 2 bases; bases outside gene matches: 9. Germline CDR1 MNHNS, CDR2 SASEGT. The CDR3 spans 15 residues. In DNA, the CDR3 is TGTGCCAGCAGGGCAGACAGGGGCCCTACCTACGAGCAGTACTTC. Translated, it gives CASRADRGPTYEQYF.

J is TRBJ2-1 and V is TRBV18, with 11 bases matching TRBD1. The CDR3 has 14 residues. Losses at the gene ends were 3 bases for V and 6 bases for J; bases not matched to a gene: 1. CDR1 is KGHSH and CDR2 is LQKENI in the germline V gene. CDR3 sequence (DNA): TGTGCCAGCTCACCTGGGACAGGGGGCAATGAGCAGTTCTTC. This encodes CASSPGTGGNEQFF.

This clone was recorded only once. V gene TRBV7-9 combines with J gene TRBJ2-2, with TRBD1 as a possible D gene (6 bases). The CDR3 has 14 residues. Germline V CDR1 and CDR2: SEHNR, FQNEAQ (reference sequence). The V and J ends lost 0 bases and 8 bases respectively, with 10 bases between them. CDR3 DNA sequence: TGTGCCAGCAGCTTAGCGACAGGCGCGGGGGAGCTGTTTTTT. It specifies CASSLATGAGELFF.

The chain combines TRBV28 with TRBJ2-7, with D perhaps TRBD2 (6 bases). V gave up 6 bases and J gave up 2 bases, with 23 bases separating them. The CDR3 totals 17 residues. The germline CDR1 and CDR2 sequences are MDHEN and SYDVKM. The CDR3 loop is CASSLLAWGDWAYEQYF. Written as DNA, the CDR3 is TGTGCCAGCAGCCTACTAGCATGGGGGGATTGGGCCTACGAGCAGTACTTC.

This clone came up once. V and J are TRBV5-6 and TRBJ2-1; TRBD1 matches at 8 bases. J lost 9 bases, V lost 2 bases, and 7 bases had no gene match. Per the germline V gene, CDR1 is SGHDT and CDR2 is YYEEEE. The CDR3 consists of 14 residues. The CDR3 bases are TGTGCCAGCAGCTTCAGGGGGCAAATGAGTGAGCAGTTCTTC. Amino acids: CASSFRGQMSEQFF. Full variable domain (rest looked up from reference TRBV5-6 and TRBJ2-1): DAGVTQSPTHLIKTRGQQVTLRCSPKSGHDTVSWYQQALGQGPQFIFQYYEEEERQRGNFPDRFSGHQFPNYSSELNVNALLLGDSALYLCASSFRGQMSEQFFGPGTRLTVL.

The chain combines TRBV6-4 with TRBJ2-3, with 8 bases lining up with TRBD2. CDR1 MRHNA and CDR2 SNTAGT come from the germline V gene. This CDR3 has 15 amino acids. The V and J ends lost 5 bases and 2 bases, in that order; junction bases with no gene match: 6. The chain's CDR3 is CASSNSGAYTDTQYF. CDR3 coding DNA: TGTGCCAGCAGTAATAGCGGGGCTTACACAGATACGCAGTATTTT.

The chain employs TRBV19 and TRBJ2-5, with 12 bases fitting TRBD2. Germline CDR1 reads LNHDA; CDR2 reads SQIVND (reference sequence). The CDR3 loop spans 20 amino acids. The ends lost 5 bases at V and 4 bases at J; junction bases unmatched: 20. As DNA, the CDR3 is TGTGCCAGTAGTGTTACAACCCCGGGACTAGCGGGCACGAGGCGAGAGACCCAGTACTTC. Protein sequence: CASSVTTPGLAGTRRETQYF.

The J gene is TRBJ2-7, the V gene TRBV21-1; the D call in the table, TRBD2, was not verified against the DNA. TRBV21-1 represents a pseudogene. The CDR3 has 14 residues. As DNA, the CDR3 is TGTGCCAGCAGCAAAGCTGCGGGGTCCTACGAGCAGTACTTC. Its protein product is CASSKAAGSYEQYF.

This rearrangement joins TRBV11-2 to TRBJ2-1; D ambiguous. V lost 3 bases and J 11 bases, leaving 11 bases between the germline ends. The CDR3 loop spans 12 amino acids. Per the germline V gene, CDR1 is SGHAT and CDR2 is FQNNGV. CDR3 coding DNA: TGTGCCAGCAGCTTTGGCCAATCACAGCAGTTCTTC. This encodes CASSFGQSQQFF.

The chain links TRBV7-9 to TRBJ1-4; D ambiguous. Looked up from germline, CDR1 is SEHNR and CDR2 is FQNEAQ (reference sequence). The CDR3 is made up of 13 amino acids. The V and J ends lost 5 bases and 3 bases respectively, with 7 bases between them. CDR3 bases: TGTGCCAGCAGCCAGGAGGCTAATGAAAAACTGTTTTTT. Its translation is CASSQEANEKLFF.

V gene TRBV15 combines with J gene TRBJ2-7; 7 bases align to TRBD2. Germline V gene lookup returns CDR1 LNHNV and CDR2 YYDKDF (reference sequence). The CDR3 spans 15 residues. The J segment lost 1 base and the V segment lost 1 base, leaving 4 bases of the junction unmatched. The CDR3 nucleotides are TGTGCCACCAGCAGAGGGTCGGGGGGATCCTACGAGCAGTACTTC. Translation gives CATSRGSGGSYEQYF.

The chain employs TRBV5-5 and TRBJ1-1; tentative D call: TRBD1 (5 bases). This CDR3 has 13 residues. V was clipped by 1 base and J by 4 bases, with 8 bases between them. Germline CDR1 and CDR2: SGHKS and YYEKEE (reference sequence). CDR3 DNA: TGTGCCAGCAGCTTGACAGGAGTCACTGAAGCTTTCTTT. Encoded protein: CASSLTGVTEAFF.

The rearrangement joins TRBV30 to TRBJ2-1, with a weak D call TRBD1 (5 bases). Germline CDR1 GTSNPN, CDR2 SVGIG (reference sequence). The V gene lost 2 bases and the J gene lost 7 bases, with 9 bases spanning the gap. The CDR3 spans 12 residues. DNA for the CDR3: TGTGCCTGGAGTAAAGGGGTGAATGAGCAGTTCTTC. Its translation is CAWSKGVNEQFF.

The chain couples TRBV5-1 to TRBJ2-1; D may be TRBD2 (5 bases). CDR1 and CDR2 from the germline V gene are SGHRS and YFSETQ. V was pared by 0 bases and J by 3 bases, with 13 bases between. The CDR3 contains 16 residues. For the CDR3, the DNA is TGCGCCAGCAGCTTGGGCCTAGCAGAGTTCTACAATGAGCAGTTCTTC. As protein: CASSLGLAEFYNEQFF. Drawing the rest from reference TRBV5-1 and TRBJ2-1, the complete variable domain is KAGVTQTPRYLIKTRGQQVTLSCSPISGHRSVSWYQQTPGQGLQFLFEYFSETQRNKGNFPGRFSGRQFSNSRSEMNVSTLELGDSALYLCASSLGLAEFYNEQFFGPGTRLTVL.

This clone was counted a single time. The V gene is TRBV6-1, the J gene TRBJ2-7, with D maybe TRBD1 (5 bases). The CDR3 runs to 15 residues. The V gene's germline CDR1 is MNHNS and CDR2 SASEGT. With 2 bases removed from V and 4 bases from J, the gap between germline ends came to 15 bases. CDR3 DNA sequence: TGTGCCAGCAGTGAATACACAGGTGCCTTATACGAGCAGTACTTC. This translates into CASSEYTGALYEQYF.

The chain couples TRBV10-2 to TRBJ2-3, with 12 bases lining up with TRBD2. The CDR3 has 15 residues. J gave up 1 base and V 4 bases, and 0 bases lay outside the gene matches. The germline gives CDR1 WSHSY, CDR2 SAAADI. CDR3 nucleotides: TGCGCCAGCAGTGGGACTAGCGGGGGCACAGATACGCAGTATTTT. Amino acids: CASSGTSGGTDTQYF.

The chain joins TRBV27 to TRBJ1-2; D is perhaps TRBD1 (5 bases). CDR1 and CDR2 from the germline V gene are MNHEY and SMNVEV (reference sequence). CDR3 size: 16 residues. V was cut by 4 bases and J by 8 bases, with 23 bases left in between. The CDR3 reads CASSSGDLLVYGGYTF. The CDR3 DNA sequence: TGTGCCAGCAGTTCCGGGGACTTACTGGTCTATGGGGGCTACACCTTC.

The chain combines TRBV10-1 with TRBJ1-1; D may be TRBD1 (6 bases). Germline CDR1 reads WNHNN; CDR2 reads SYGVQD (reference sequence). Trimming removed 3 bases from V and 3 bases from J, with 11 bases in between. The CDR3 is made up of 14 amino acids. DNA of the CDR3: TGCGCCAGCAGTGAATACAGGGATTACACTGAAGCTTTCTTT. Translated: CASSEYRDYTEAFF.

The CDR3 region is CASSLATSGGAGYNEQFF. CDR3 in DNA: TGTGCCAGCAGCTTAGCGACTAGCGGGGGGGCTGGTTACAATGAGCAGTTCTTC. The chain joins TRBV11-1 to TRBJ2-1; 14 nucleotides agree with TRBD2. V lost 0 bases to trimming and J lost 4 bases; unmatched junction nucleotides: 5. Germline values: CDR1 SGHAT, CDR2 FQDESV (reference sequence). The CDR3 spans 18 residues.

The V and J genes are TRBV5-1 and TRBJ2-1; TRBD2 is a possible D gene (5 bases). Germline V gene sequence: CDR1 SGHRS, CDR2 YFSETQ. The ends were cut back, 0 bases at V and 13 bases at J, with 11 bases in the middle. This CDR3 contains 12 residues. The CDR3 loop reads CASSLDGVSQFF. CDR3 in DNA: TGCGCCAGCAGCTTGGACGGGGTGAGCCAGTTCTTC. Based on the CDR3 plus reference TRBV5-1 and TRBJ2-1, the full variable domain is KAGVTQTPRYLIKTRGQQVTLSCSPISGHRSVSWYQQTPGQGLQFLFEYFSETQRNKGNFPGRFSGRQFSNSRSEMNVSTLELGDSALYLCASSLDGVSQFFGPGTRLTVL.

This clone was seen a single time. The rearrangement links TRBV7-8 to TRBJ2-3, with 7 positions matching TRBD2. In germline, CDR1 is SGHVS, CDR2 FQNEAQ. This CDR3 is 16 amino acids long. J was trimmed by 0 bases and V by 5 bases; bases with no gene match: 8. DNA for the CDR3: TGTGCCAGCAGCCCCCAAGCGGGGACCAGCACAGATACGCAGTATTTT. Translating it yields CASSPQAGTSTDTQYF. Full variable domain (remainder filled in from reference TRBV7-8 and TRBJ2-3): GAGVSQSPRYKVAKRGQDVALRCDPISGHVSLFWYQQALGQGPEFLTYFQNEAQLDKSGLPSDRFFAERPEGSVSTLKIQRTQQEDSAVYLCASSPQAGTSTDTQYFGPGTRLTVL.